The 22 T cell receptor beta chains given below trace back to one sample, sequenced in a study of blood T cell repertoires in COVID-19. Method: immunoSEQ multiplex PCR; TCRdb's copy keeps in-frame clones and lacks some. The sample holds around 300,000 clones, 90% seen once. The sample consisted of peripheral blood. Every receptor here comes from a woman aged 30 to 39 with COVID-19, enrolled during active disease.

The genes are TRBV7-6 and TRBJ1-2; 10 bases are shared with TRBD1. This CDR3 comprises 14 residues. The V gene end was trimmed by 1 base and the J gene end by 8 bases; junction bases not matched to a gene: 4. The germline V gene encodes CDR1 SGHVS and CDR2 FNYEAQ. The CDR3: CASSLGGTGEGYTF. DNA of the CDR3: TGTGCCAGCAGCTTAGGAGGGACAGGGGAAGGCTACACCTTC.

DNA for the CDR3: TGTGCCATCAGTCCTACTAGATCCTACGAGCAGTACTTC. As protein: CAISPTRSYEQYF. The V gene is TRBV10-3, the J gene TRBJ2-7, with D possibly being TRBD2 (5 bases). V lost 5 bases to trimming and J lost 1 base, with 9 bases between them. The CDR3 is made up of 13 amino acids. The V gene's germline CDR1 is ENHRY and CDR2 SYGVKD.

Only one count was recorded for this clone. The chain recombines TRBV30 with TRBJ2-1, with a weak D call TRBD1 (5 bases). V was pared by 4 bases and J by 1 base, with 14 bases between. Germline assignment: CDR1 GTSNPN and CDR2 SVGIG (reference sequence). CDR3 length: 15 residues. The CDR3 protein is CAWNRRAESYNEQFF. CDR3 sequence (DNA): TGTGCCTGGAATCGCAGGGCGGAGTCCTACAATGAGCAGTTCTTC. Full variable domain (remainder filled in from reference TRBV30 and TRBJ2-1): SQTIHQWPATLVQPVGSPLSLECTVEGTSNPNLYWYRQAAGRGLQLLFYSVGIGQISSEVPQNLSASRPQDRQFILSSKKLLLSDSGFYLCAWNRRAESYNEQFFGPGTRLTVL.

This rearrangement joins TRBV10-3 to TRBJ2-7; 15 positions match TRBD2. Unmatched junction bases numbered 3, after V lost 2 bases and J lost 7 bases. The germline gives CDR1 ENHRY, CDR2 SYGVKD. The CDR3 runs to 15 residues. The chain's CDR3 is CAISEGLAGGGEQYF. CDR3 sequence (DNA): TGTGCCATCAGTGAGGGACTAGCGGGAGGGGGGGAGCAGTACTTC.

The rearrangement links TRBV28 to TRBJ2-1, with 14 bases lining up with TRBD2. Germline CDR1 MDHEN, CDR2 SYDVKM. The CDR3 length is 16 residues. J gave up 5 bases and V 7 bases, and 7 bases lay outside the gene matches. The CDR3 here is CASIGTSGRYHNEQFF. The CDR3, as DNA: TGTGCCAGCATCGGGACTAGCGGGAGATACCACAATGAGCAGTTCTTC.

The V and J genes are TRBV27 and TRBJ2-3, with no clear D. This CDR3 is built from 16 residues. The germline V gene encodes CDR1 MNHEY and CDR2 SMNVEV (reference sequence). Trimming took 4 bases from V and 3 from J, leaving 17 bases between them. The CDR3 region has the DNA TGTGCCAGCAGTTCCACCGTAACTCGAGCTACAGATACGCAGTATTTT. Protein sequence: CASSSTVTRATDTQYF.

This chain joins TRBV5-1 and TRBJ1-3; TRBD1 agrees at 9 bases. CDR3 length: 16 amino acids. After removal of 0 bases from V and 0 bases from J, the junction contained 1 base not matched to a gene. Germline V gene lookup returns CDR1 SGHRS and CDR2 YFSETQ. The CDR3 coding sequence is TGCGCCAGCAGCTTGGGGGACAGGGCCTCTGGAAACACCATATATTTT. Encoded protein: CASSLGDRASGNTIYF. Based on the CDR3 plus reference TRBV5-1 and TRBJ1-3, the full variable domain is KAGVTQTPRYLIKTRGQQVTLSCSPISGHRSVSWYQQTPGQGLQFLFEYFSETQRNKGNFPGRFSGRQFSNSRSEMNVSTLELGDSALYLCASSLGDRASGNTIYFGEGSWLTVV.

The rearrangement uses TRBV7-8 and TRBJ2-7; 10 bases agree with TRBD1. The V gene's germline CDR1 is SGHVS and CDR2 FQNEAQ. CDR3 length: 16 residues. Trimming removed 6 bases from V and 4 bases from J; junction bases left unmatched: 12. The CDR3 coding sequence is TGTGCCAGCAGTTCTCGCTCCGGGACAGGGGCATACGAGCAGTACTTC. Translating it yields CASSSRSGTGAYEQYF. The variable domain in full, completed from reference TRBV7-8 and TRBJ2-7, reads GAGVSQSPRYKVAKRGQDVALRCDPISGHVSLFWYQQALGQGPEFLTYFQNEAQLDKSGLPSDRFFAERPEGSVSTLKIQRTQQEDSAVYLCASSSRSGTGAYEQYFGPGTRLTVT.

This sequence joins TRBV5-1 and TRBJ2-7; 9 bases match TRBD1. J was trimmed by 5 bases and V by 5 bases; bases with no gene match: 11. Germline V lookup: CDR1 SGHRS, CDR2 YFSETQ. The CDR3 contains 15 residues. The CDR3 DNA sequence: TGCGCCAGCAGAGGTGTGGGGACAGGGAGGGACGAGCAGTACTTC. Amino acids: CASRGVGTGRDEQYF.

This rearrangement joins TRBV7-9 to TRBJ1-1; D not certain. Trimming pared 3 bases from V and 2 bases from J, leaving 10 bases between. CDR3 length: 14 amino acids. CDR1 and CDR2 (germline): SEHNR, FQNEAQ (reference sequence). CDR3 sequence reads: CASSFGQTNTEAFF. As DNA, the CDR3 is TGTGCCAGCAGCTTCGGCCAGACAAACACTGAAGCTTTCTTT.

The rearrangement links TRBV6-5 to TRBJ2-1; maybe TRBD1 (5 bases). There are 12 residues in the CDR3. Germline V CDR1 and CDR2: MNHEY, SVGAGI. Trimming pared 6 bases from V and 7 bases from J, leaving 10 bases between. The CDR3 sequence: CASSLRQNEQFF. For the CDR3, the DNA is TGTGCCAGCAGCCTAAGACAGAATGAGCAGTTCTTC.

This chain joins TRBV5-6 and TRBJ2-3, with a possible D match to TRBD2 (6 bases). Germline V CDR1 and CDR2: SGHDT, YYEEEE. The germline V and J ends were trimmed by 4 bases and 0 bases, with 21 bases remaining between them. The CDR3 runs to 18 residues. CDR3: CASSRAGKGGFSTDTQYF. CDR3 DNA sequence: TGTGCCAGCAGCCGGGCAGGGAAAGGAGGGTTTAGCACAGATACGCAGTATTTT.

The chain is built from TRBV10-3 and TRBJ2-1, with 15 bases that match TRBD2. V lost 6 bases and J lost 0; bases outside the gene matches: 3. The CDR3 runs to 17 residues. Germline V gene lookup returns CDR1 ENHRY and CDR2 SYGVKD. CDR3 bases: TGTGCCATCAGGGGGACTAGCGGGAGGAGCTCCTACAATGAGCAGTTCTTC. Protein: CAIRGTSGRSSYNEQFF.

The chain combines TRBV11-2 with TRBJ2-1; 13 nucleotides align to TRBD2. From germline, CDR1 is SGHAT and CDR2 FQNNGV. The V and J ends lost 3 bases and 4 bases, in that order; junction bases with no gene match: 9. The CDR3 has 18 amino acids. CDR3 sequence (DNA): TGTGCCAGCAGCTTCGAACTAGCGGGAGGGCCAGAGTACAATGAGCAGTTCTTC. Residues: CASSFELAGGPEYNEQFF.

V is TRBV2 and J is TRBJ1-1; 7 bases match TRBD1. Germline assignment: CDR1 SNHLY and CDR2 FYNNEI. Trimming took 10 bases from V and 4 from J; bases not matched to a gene: 12. There are 14 residues in the CDR3. CDR3 in amino acids: CATRISGGGTEAFF. In nucleotides, the CDR3 is TGTGCCACTAGGATTTCAGGGGGTGGCACTGAAGCTTTCTTT.

V gene TRBV5-8 combines with J gene TRBJ1-1; 7 bases match TRBD1. The J segment lost 2 bases and the V segment lost 6 bases, leaving 10 bases of the junction unmatched. CDR1 and CDR2 from the germline V gene are SGHTS and YDEGEE. This CDR3 has 15 amino acids. CDR3 nucleotide sequence: TGTGCCAGCAACATCTACAGGGGTCCCAACACTGAAGCTTTCTTT. Translated, it gives CASNIYRGPNTEAFF.

The chain is built from TRBV7-9 and TRBJ2-1; the match to TRBD2 covers 12 bases. J was trimmed by 6 bases and V by 7 bases; bases with no gene match: 10. The CDR3 consists of 16 residues. Germline V gene data show CDR1 as SEHNR and CDR2 as FQNEAQ (reference sequence). CDR3 sequence reads: CASTIPLAGGGNEQFF. DNA for the CDR3: TGTGCCAGCACCATCCCCCTAGCGGGAGGGGGCAATGAGCAGTTCTTC.

The V and J genes are TRBV11-2 and TRBJ1-3; weak D call: TRBD1 (5 bases). The CDR3 sequence is 17 residues long. The germline V and J ends were trimmed by 2 bases and 1 base, with 15 bases remaining between them. The germline V gene has CDR1 SGHAT and CDR2 FQNNGV. The CDR3 region has the DNA TGTGCCAGCAGCTTATATGAGCAGGGTGCTTCTGGAAACACCATATATTTT. It translates to CASSLYEQGASGNTIYF.

This clone appeared once. The chain combines TRBV4-1 with TRBJ1-1; TRBD1 aligns across 7 bases. Germline V gene lookup returns CDR1 MGHRA and CDR2 YSYEKL. V was clipped by 0 bases and J by 1 base; unmatched bases: 5. The CDR3 is made up of 16 amino acids. CDR3 sequence (DNA): TGCGCCAGCAGCCAAGAAGCCAGGGGGGCGAACACTGAAGCTTTCTTT. Its translation: CASSQEARGANTEAFF.

The chain has TRBV11-2 and TRBJ2-1, with D perhaps TRBD2 (6 bases). Trimming pared 3 bases from V and 10 bases from J, leaving 13 bases between. The CDR3 runs 13 residues. Germline CDR1 SGHAT, CDR2 FQNNGV. The CDR3 sequence: CASSFGEEREQFF. CDR3 sequence (DNA): TGTGCCAGCAGCTTTGGGGAGGAGAGGGAGCAGTTCTTC.

The rearrangement uses TRBV30 and TRBJ1-2; D is unresolved. CDR1 is GTSNPN, CDR2 SVGIG, per germline (reference sequence). Trimming left V 5 bases short and J 7 bases short, with 17 bases between. The CDR3 contains 13 residues. The CDR3 is CAWSGEAEGGYTF. The DNA for the CDR3 is TGTGCCTGGTCTGGGGAGGCTGAGGGTGGCTACACCTTC.

This chain uses TRBV5-1 with TRBJ1-1; TRBD1 matches at 11 bases. CDR3 length equals 17 residues. Trimming cost V 5 bases and J 2 bases; bases outside gene matches: 11. Germline CDR1 SGHRS, CDR2 YFSETQ. The CDR3 DNA follows: TGCGCCAGCAGACCCGGGACAGGGGGAATTCCAAACACTGAAGCTTTCTTT. Protein: CASRPGTGGIPNTEAFF.